These 10 T cell receptor beta chains were all obtained from the same sample, sequenced in a study of OX40 agonist ivuxolimab in advanced cancers. Here immunoSEQ multiplex PCR was the method, and the copy in TCRdb shows in-frame clones only, minus some. The sample has about 80,000 clones, about 90% seen once. Source: CD4+ or CD8+ T cells sorted from blood, taken in a trial of the OX40 agonist ivuxolimab. The receptors were gathered from an adult with an advanced solid tumor such as melanoma, head and neck, liver or kidney cancer.

V gene TRBV7-9 combines with J gene TRBJ2-1, with 7 bases fitting TRBD1. CDR1 SEHNR and CDR2 FQNEAQ come from the germline V gene (reference sequence). The CDR3 spans 15 residues. Losses at the gene ends were 5 bases for V and 4 bases for J; bases not matched to a gene: 8. As DNA, the CDR3 is TGTGCCAGCAGCCCGCTGGGACAGACGTACAATGAGCAGTTCTTC. As protein: CASSPLGQTYNEQFF.

The rearrangement joins TRBV11-2 to TRBJ1-2, with D possibly TRBD1 on 5 matching bases. This CDR3 contains 11 residues. The V gene lost 6 bases and the J gene lost 4 bases, with 6 bases spanning the gap. Germline V lookup: CDR1 SGHAT, CDR2 FQNNGV. This chain's CDR3 is CASSGAYGYTF. Written as DNA, the CDR3 is TGTGCCAGCAGTGGGGCCTATGGCTACACCTTC. The full variable domain, with the rest looked up from reference TRBV11-2 and TRBJ1-2, is EAGVAQSPRYKIIEKRQSVAFWCNPISGHATLYWYQQILGQGPKLLIQFQNNGVVDDSQLPKDRFSAERLKGVDSTLKIQPAKLEDSAVYLCASSGAYGYTFGSGTRLTVV.

The chain links TRBV19 to TRBJ1-6, with no clear D. There are 15 residues in the CDR3. The germline V gene encodes CDR1 LNHDA and CDR2 SQIVND (reference sequence). V lost 3 bases, J lost 7 bases, and 13 bases lay in between. The CDR3 coding sequence is TGTGCCAGTAGTATCGGCCTTTCCGGGAATTCACCCCTCCACTTT. Its protein is CASSIGLSGNSPLHF.

The chain joins TRBV5-1 to TRBJ1-3, with D possibly being TRBD1 (5 bases). The CDR3 loop spans 16 amino acids. V gave up 0 bases and J gave up 0 bases, with 10 bases separating them. The germline V gene has CDR1 SGHRS and CDR2 YFSETQ. This CDR3 reads CASSLGIQGSGNTIYF. Written as DNA, the CDR3 is TGCGCCAGCAGCTTGGGAATCCAGGGCTCTGGAAACACCATATATTTT.

The J gene is TRBJ2-7, the V gene TRBV9, with D maybe TRBD2 (7 bases). This CDR3 contains 17 residues. Between the trimmed V and J ends, which lost 4 bases and 3 bases, there was a span of 23 bases. CDR1 and CDR2 from the germline V gene are SGDLS and YYNGEE. The CDR3 nucleotides are TGTGCCAGCAGCCCCCACCGAGGGGGGGGGCAAGTCTACGAGCAGTACTTC. Its translation is CASSPHRGGGQVYEQYF.

This chain connects TRBV5-4 to TRBJ1-4, with D possibly matching TRBD1 (6 bases). This CDR3 comprises 15 residues. Deletions cut 2 bases from V and 3 bases from J, with 11 bases between. In germline, CDR1 is SGHNT, CDR2 YYREEE (reference sequence). CDR3 DNA: TGTGCCAGCAGCTTAGGGACATCGGCTAATGAAAAACTGTTTTTT. It translates to CASSLGTSANEKLFF.

The rearrangement uses TRBV9 and TRBJ2-7; 9 bases are shared with TRBD1. The CDR3 has 14 amino acids. V was clipped by 4 bases and J by 2 bases; unmatched bases: 4. Looked up from germline, CDR1 is SGDLS and CDR2 is YYNGEE. The CDR3, as DNA: TGTGCCAGCAGCCCATGGACAGGGGCCTACGAGCAGTACTTC. Its protein is CASSPWTGAYEQYF.

The genes are TRBV5-6 and TRBJ1-1, with TRBD1 as a possible D gene (6 bases). The CDR3 is 15 residues long. Deletions cut 0 bases from V and 0 bases from J, with 9 bases between. CDR1 and CDR2 from the germline V gene are SGHDT and YYEEEE. CDR3 loop: CASSLGGHMNTEAFF. The CDR3 DNA reads TGTGCCAGCAGCTTGGGGGGACATATGAACACTGAAGCTTTCTTT.

The DNA for the CDR3 is TGTGCCAGCAGCCAAGACTCCTCCTACGAGCAGTACTTC. This codes for CASSQDSSYEQYF. V usage is TRBV14 and J usage is TRBJ2-7; no definite D call. V was shortened by 0 bases and J by 0 bases, with 3 bases between the two germline ends. This CDR3 has 13 residues. Per germline, CDR1 SGHDN and CDR2 FVKESK.

The V call is TRBV27, the J call TRBJ2-1, with 8 bases lining up with TRBD2. The ends lost 7 bases at V and 4 bases at J; junction bases unmatched: 6. The CDR3 is 14 residues long. From germline, CDR1 is MNHEY and CDR2 SMNVEV (reference sequence). CDR3 nucleotides: TGTGCCAGCACCCTCGGGGGGGCTTACAATGAGCAGTTCTTC. As protein: CASTLGGAYNEQFF.